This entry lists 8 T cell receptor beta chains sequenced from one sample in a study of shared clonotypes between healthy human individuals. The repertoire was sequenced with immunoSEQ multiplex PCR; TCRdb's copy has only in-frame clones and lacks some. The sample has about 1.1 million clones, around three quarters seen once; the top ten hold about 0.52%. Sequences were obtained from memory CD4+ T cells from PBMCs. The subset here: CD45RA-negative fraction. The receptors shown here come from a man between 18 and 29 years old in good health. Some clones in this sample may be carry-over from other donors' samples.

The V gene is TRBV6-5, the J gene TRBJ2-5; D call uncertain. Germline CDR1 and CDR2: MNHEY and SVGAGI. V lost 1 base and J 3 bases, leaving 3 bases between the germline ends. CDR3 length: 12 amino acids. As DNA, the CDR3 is TGTGCCAGCAGTTACTACGAAGAGACCCAGTACTTC. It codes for CASSYYEETQYF.

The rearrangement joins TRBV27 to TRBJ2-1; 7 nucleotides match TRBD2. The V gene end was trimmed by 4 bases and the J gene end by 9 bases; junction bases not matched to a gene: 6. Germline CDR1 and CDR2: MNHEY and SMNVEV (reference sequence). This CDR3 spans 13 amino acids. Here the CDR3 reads CASSWGGRGEQFF. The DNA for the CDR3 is TGTGCCAGCAGTTGGGGCGGGAGAGGTGAGCAGTTCTTC.

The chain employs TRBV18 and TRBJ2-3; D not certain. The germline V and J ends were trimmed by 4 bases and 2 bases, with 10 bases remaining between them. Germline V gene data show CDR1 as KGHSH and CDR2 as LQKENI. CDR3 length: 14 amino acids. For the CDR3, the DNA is TGTGCCAGCTCACAAAGGACGACCACAGATACGCAGTATTTT. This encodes CASSQRTTTDTQYF.

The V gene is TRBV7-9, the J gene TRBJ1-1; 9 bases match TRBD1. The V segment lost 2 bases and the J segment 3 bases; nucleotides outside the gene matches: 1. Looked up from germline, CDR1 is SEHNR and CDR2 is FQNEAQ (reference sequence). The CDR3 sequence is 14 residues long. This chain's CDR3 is CASSLWDRDTEAFF. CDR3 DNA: TGTGCCAGCAGCTTATGGGACAGGGACACTGAAGCTTTCTTT.

In DNA, the CDR3 is TGTGCCAGCAGGCGTGCTACAGAGCAGTTCTTC. It specifies CASRRATEQFF. The rearrangement joins TRBV25-1 to TRBJ2-1; no reliable D call. The ends were cut back, 6 bases at V and 10 bases at J, with 10 bases in the middle. In germline, CDR1 is MGHDK, CDR2 SYGVNS. The CDR3 runs 11 residues.

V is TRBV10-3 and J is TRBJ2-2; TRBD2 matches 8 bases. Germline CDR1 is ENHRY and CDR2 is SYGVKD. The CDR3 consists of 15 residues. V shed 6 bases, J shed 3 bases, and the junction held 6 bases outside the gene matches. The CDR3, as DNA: TGTGCCATCAGGCGGGGGGCGCGTGACACCGGGGAGCTGTTTTTT. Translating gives CAIRRGARDTGELFF.

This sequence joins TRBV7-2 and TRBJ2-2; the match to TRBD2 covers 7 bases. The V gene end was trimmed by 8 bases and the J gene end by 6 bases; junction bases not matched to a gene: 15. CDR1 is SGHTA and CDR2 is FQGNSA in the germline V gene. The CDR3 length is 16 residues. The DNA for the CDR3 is TGTGCCAGCCTCGGACCCGGGGGGTTGGGATCCGGGGAGCTGTTTTTT. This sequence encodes CASLGPGGLGSGELFF.

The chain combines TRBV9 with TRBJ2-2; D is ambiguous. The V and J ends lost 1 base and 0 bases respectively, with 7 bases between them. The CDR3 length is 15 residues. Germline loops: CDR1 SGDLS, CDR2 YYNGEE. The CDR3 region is CASSVLGANTGELFF. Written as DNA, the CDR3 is TGTGCCAGCAGCGTACTAGGCGCGAACACCGGGGAGCTGTTTTTT.